This T cell receptor (beta chain) was sequenced during a study of blood T cell repertoires in COVID-19. Libraries were prepared by immunoSEQ multiplex PCR; TCRdb keeps only in-frame clonotypes and omits some of them. The sample lists 50,000 to 65,000 clones; roughly 83% were seen once. Germline V gene lookup returns CDR1 MNHEY and CDR2 SVGAGI. The V gene lost 0 bases and the J gene lost 6 bases, with 9 bases spanning the gap. The CDR3 extends over 14 amino acids. The sample comprised peripheral blood. The clonotype was recovered from a man aged 55 to 70 with COVID-19, enrolled during active disease. The chain carries TRBV6-5 and TRBJ1-5; D remains unclear. The CDR3 reads CASSYSLGSQPQHF. The CDR3 nucleotides are TGTGCCAGCAGTTACTCGCTAGGAAGTCAGCCCCAGCATTTT.